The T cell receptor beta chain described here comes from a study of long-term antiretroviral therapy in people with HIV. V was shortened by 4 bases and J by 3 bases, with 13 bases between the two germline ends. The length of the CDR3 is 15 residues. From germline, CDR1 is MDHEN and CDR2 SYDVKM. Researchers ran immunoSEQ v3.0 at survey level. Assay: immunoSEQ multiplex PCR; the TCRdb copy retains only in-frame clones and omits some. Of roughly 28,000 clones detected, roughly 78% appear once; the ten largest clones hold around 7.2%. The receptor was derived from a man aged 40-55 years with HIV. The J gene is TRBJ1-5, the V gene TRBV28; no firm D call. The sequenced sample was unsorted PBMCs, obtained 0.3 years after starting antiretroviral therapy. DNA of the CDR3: TGTGCCAGCAGTTCGGCAGGAGGAAACAATCAGCCCCAGCATTTT. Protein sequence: CASSSAGGNNQPQHF.